This T cell receptor (beta chain) emerged from a study of shared clonotypes between healthy human individuals. The method was immunoSEQ multiplex PCR; TCRdb's version includes in-frame clones alone and lacks a portion of them. The sample gives about 2.3 million clones, around 93% of which show up once; around 0.4% is in the top ten. A CD45RA+ naive subset and a CD45RA-negative memory subset were split from CD4+ cells. This sequence was found in a man between 18 and 35 years old in good health. Some clones in this sample may be carry-over from other donors' samples. Specimen: naive CD4+ T cells from PBMCs. Subset: CD45RA+ positively selected.

The CDR3 reads CASSLLGGGSTNEKLFF. CDR3 nucleotides: TGTGCCAGCAGCTTATTAGGGGGAGGCAGCACTAATGAAAAACTGTTTTTT. This rearrangement joins TRBV7-6 to TRBJ1-4; possible D gene TRBD1, 6 bases. This CDR3 comprises 17 residues. Per germline, CDR1 SGHVS and CDR2 FNYEAQ. Between the trimmed V and J ends, which lost 2 bases and 2 bases, there was a span of 15 bases.